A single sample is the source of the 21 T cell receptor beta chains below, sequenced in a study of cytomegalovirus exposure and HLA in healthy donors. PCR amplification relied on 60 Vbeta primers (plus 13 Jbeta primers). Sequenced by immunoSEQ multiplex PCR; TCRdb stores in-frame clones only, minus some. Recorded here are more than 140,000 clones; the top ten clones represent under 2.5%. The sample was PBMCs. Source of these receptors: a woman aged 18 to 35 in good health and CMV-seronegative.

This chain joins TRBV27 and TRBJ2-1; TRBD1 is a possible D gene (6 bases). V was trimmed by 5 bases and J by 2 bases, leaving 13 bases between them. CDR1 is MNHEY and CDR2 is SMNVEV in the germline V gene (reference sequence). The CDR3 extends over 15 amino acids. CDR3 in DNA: TGTGCCAGCAGTGAAGGAGGACAGACCTACAATGAGCAGTTCTTC. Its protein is CASSEGGQTYNEQFF.

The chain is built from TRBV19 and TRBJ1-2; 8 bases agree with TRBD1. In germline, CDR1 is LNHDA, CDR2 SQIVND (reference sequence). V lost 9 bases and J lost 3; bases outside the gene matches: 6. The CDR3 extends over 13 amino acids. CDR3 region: CASRGQDHYGYTF. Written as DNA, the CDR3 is TGTGCCAGCAGGGGACAGGATCACTATGGCTACACCTTC.

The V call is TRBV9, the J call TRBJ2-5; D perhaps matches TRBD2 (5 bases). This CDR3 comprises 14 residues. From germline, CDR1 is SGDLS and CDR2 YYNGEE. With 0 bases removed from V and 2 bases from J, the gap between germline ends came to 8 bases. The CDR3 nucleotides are TGTGCCAGCAGCGTAGCTAGCATACAAGAGACCCAGTACTTC. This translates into CASSVASIQETQYF.

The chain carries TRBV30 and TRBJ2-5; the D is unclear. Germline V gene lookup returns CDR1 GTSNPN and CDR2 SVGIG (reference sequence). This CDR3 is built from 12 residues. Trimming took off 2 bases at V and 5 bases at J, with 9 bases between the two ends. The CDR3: CAWSINSETQYF. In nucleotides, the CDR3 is TGTGCCTGGAGTATTAATTCCGAGACCCAGTACTTC.

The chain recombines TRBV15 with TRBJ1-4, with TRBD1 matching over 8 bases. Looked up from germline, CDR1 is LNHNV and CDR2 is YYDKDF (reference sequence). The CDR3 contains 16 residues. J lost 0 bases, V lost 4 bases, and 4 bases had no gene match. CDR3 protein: CATSKGQAPTNEKLFF. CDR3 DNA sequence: TGTGCCACCAGCAAGGGACAGGCCCCAACTAATGAAAAACTGTTTTTT.

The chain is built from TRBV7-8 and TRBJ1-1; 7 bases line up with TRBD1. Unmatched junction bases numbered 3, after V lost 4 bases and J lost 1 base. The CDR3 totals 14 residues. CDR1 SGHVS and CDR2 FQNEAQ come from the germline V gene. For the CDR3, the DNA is TGTGCCAGCAGCTCGGGACAGTCGAACACTGAAGCTTTCTTT. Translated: CASSSGQSNTEAFF. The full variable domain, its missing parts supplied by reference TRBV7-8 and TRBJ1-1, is GAGVSQSPRYKVAKRGQDVALRCDPISGHVSLFWYQQALGQGPEFLTYFQNEAQLDKSGLPSDRFFAERPEGSVSTLKIQRTQQEDSAVYLCASSSGQSNTEAFFGQGTRLTVV.

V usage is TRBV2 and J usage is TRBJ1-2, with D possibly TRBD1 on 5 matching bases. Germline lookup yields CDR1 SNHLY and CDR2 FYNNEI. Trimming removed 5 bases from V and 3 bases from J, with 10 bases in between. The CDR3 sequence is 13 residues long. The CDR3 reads CASSFSRDYGYTF. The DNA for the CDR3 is TGTGCCAGCAGTTTCTCCAGGGACTATGGCTACACCTTC.

DNA for the CDR3: TGTGCCAGCAGTGAAGCCAGGGTAAAAGACACTGAAGCTTTCTTT. Translated, it gives CASSEARVKDTEAFF. The chain couples TRBV6-1 to TRBJ1-1, with a tentative D call TRBD1 (5 bases). The V and J ends lost 0 bases and 3 bases respectively, with 11 bases between them. The CDR3 is 15 residues long. CDR1 and CDR2 (germline): MNHNS, SASEGT.

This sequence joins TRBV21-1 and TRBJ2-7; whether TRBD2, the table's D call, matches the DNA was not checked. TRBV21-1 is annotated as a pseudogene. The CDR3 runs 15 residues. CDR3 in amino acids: CASSTETSGSYEQYF. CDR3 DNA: TGTGCCAGCAGCACGGAGACTAGCGGCTCCTACGAGCAGTACTTC.

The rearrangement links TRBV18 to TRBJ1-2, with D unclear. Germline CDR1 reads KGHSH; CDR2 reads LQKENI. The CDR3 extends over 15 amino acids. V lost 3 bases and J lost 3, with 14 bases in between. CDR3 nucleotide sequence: TGTGCCAGCTCACCGAATGGCGGGTACGACTATGGCTACACCTTC. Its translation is CASSPNGGYDYGYTF. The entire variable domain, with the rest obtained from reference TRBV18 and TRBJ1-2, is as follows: NAGVMQNPRHLVRRRGQEARLRCSPMKGHSHVYWYRQLPEEGLKFMVYLQKENIIDESGMPKERFSAEFPKEGPSILRIQQVVRGDSAAYFCASSPNGGYDYGYTFGSGTRLTVV.

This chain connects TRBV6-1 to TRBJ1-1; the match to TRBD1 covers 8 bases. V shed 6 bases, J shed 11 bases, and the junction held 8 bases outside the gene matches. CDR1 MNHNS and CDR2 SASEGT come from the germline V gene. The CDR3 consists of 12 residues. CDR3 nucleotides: TGTGCCAGCAGCCGGGACAGGCCCCTGGCTTTCTTT. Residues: CASSRDRPLAFF.

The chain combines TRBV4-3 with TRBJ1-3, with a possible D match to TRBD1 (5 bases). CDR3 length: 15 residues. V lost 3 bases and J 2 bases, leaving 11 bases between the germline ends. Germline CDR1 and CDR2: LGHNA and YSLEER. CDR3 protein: CASSHLDSTGNTIYF. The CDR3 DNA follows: TGCGCCAGCAGCCACCTCGACAGTACTGGAAACACCATATATTTT.

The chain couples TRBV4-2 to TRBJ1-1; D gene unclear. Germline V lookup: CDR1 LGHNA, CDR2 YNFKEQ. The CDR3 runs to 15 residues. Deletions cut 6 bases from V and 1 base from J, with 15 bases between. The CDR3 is CASRKREPSNTEAFF. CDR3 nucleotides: TGTGCCAGCAGAAAAAGGGAGCCCTCGAACACTGAAGCTTTCTTT.

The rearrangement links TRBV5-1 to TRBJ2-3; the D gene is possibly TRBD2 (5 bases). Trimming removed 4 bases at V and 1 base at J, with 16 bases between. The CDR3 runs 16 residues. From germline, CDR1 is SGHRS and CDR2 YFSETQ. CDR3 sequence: CASSKRGSNGTDTQYF. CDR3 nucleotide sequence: TGCGCCAGCAGCAAACGCGGGTCCAATGGCACAGATACGCAGTATTTT. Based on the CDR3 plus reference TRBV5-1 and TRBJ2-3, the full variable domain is KAGVTQTPRYLIKTRGQQVTLSCSPISGHRSVSWYQQTPGQGLQFLFEYFSETQRNKGNFPGRFSGRQFSNSRSEMNVSTLELGDSALYLCASSKRGSNGTDTQYFGPGTRLTVL.

This chain's CDR3 is CASSLKDKPYNEQFF. The CDR3, as DNA: TGTGCCAGCAGCTTGAAGGACAAGCCCTACAATGAGCAGTTCTTC. The chain carries TRBV5-4 and TRBJ2-1; D is perhaps TRBD1 (5 bases). CDR1 and CDR2 from the germline V gene are SGHNT and YYREEE (reference sequence). The V end was cut by 1 base, the J end by 2 bases, with 10 bases between. CDR3 size: 15 residues. The entire variable domain, with the rest obtained from reference TRBV5-4 and TRBJ2-1, is as follows: ETGVTQSPTHLIKTRGQQVTLRCSSQSGHNTVSWYQQALGQGPQFIFQYYREEENGRGNFPPRFSGLQFPNYSSELNVNALELDDSALYLCASSLKDKPYNEQFFGPGTRLTVL.

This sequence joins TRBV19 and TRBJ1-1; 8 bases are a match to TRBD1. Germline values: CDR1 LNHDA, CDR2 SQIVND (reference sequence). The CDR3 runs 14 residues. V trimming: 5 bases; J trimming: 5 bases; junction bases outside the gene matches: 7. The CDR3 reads CASSYITGGTEAFF. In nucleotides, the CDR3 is TGTGCCAGTAGTTACATCACAGGGGGTACTGAAGCTTTCTTT.

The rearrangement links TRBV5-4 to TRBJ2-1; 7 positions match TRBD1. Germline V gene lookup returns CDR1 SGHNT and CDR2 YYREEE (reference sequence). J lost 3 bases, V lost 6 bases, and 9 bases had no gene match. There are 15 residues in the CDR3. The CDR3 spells CASTTKTGNYNEQFF. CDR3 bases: TGTGCCAGCACCACTAAGACAGGGAACTACAATGAGCAGTTCTTC.

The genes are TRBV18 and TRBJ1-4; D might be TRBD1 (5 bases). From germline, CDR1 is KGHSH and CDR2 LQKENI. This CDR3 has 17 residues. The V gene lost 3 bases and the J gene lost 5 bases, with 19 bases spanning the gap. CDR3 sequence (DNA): TGTGCCAGCTCACCCCTCGGGACTTCCCACCGGAATGAAAAACTGTTTTTT. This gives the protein CASSPLGTSHRNEKLFF. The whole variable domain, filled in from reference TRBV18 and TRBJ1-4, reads NAGVMQNPRHLVRRRGQEARLRCSPMKGHSHVYWYRQLPEEGLKFMVYLQKENIIDESGMPKERFSAEFPKEGPSILRIQQVVRGDSAAYFCASSPLGTSHRNEKLFFGSGTQLSVL.

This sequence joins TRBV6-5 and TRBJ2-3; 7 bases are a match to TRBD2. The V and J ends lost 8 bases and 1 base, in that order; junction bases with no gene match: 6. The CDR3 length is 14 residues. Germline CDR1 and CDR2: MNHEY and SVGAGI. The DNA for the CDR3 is TGTGCCAGCGGAAAGACTAGCCGCACAGATACGCAGTATTTT. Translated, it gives CASGKTSRTDTQYF.

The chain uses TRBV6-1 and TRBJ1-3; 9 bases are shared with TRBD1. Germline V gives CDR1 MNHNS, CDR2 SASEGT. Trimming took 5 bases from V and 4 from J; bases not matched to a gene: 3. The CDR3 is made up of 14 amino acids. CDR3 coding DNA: TGTGCCAGCAGTACAGGGGGCGCCGGAAACACCATATATTTT. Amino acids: CASSTGGAGNTIYF.

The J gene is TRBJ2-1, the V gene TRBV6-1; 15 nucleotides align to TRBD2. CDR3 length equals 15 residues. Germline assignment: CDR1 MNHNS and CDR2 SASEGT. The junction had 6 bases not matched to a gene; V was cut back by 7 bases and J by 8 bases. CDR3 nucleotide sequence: TGTGCCAGCATGAGGACTAGCGGGAGGGAATATGAGCAGTTCTTC. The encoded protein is CASMRTSGREYEQFF.